This T cell receptor (beta chain) was recorded in a study of shared clonotypes between healthy human individuals. Study outcomes and limitations: Shared clonotypes: roughly 4.7% naive CD4, 3.5% to 4% naive CD8, about 2.4% memory CD4, approximately 0.4% memory CD8. Estimated richness was generally greater in naive than memory subsets.

As defined, naive CD8 cells were CD45RO-negative and positively selected for CCR7, with terminally differentiated effector memory CD45RA+ cells excluded. All donors were Caucasian adults living in Nashville, Tennessee. Details on this clone: Its antigen is not identified.

Trimming took 5 bases from V and 2 from J, leaving 12 bases between them. Germline loops: CDR1 LNHDA, CDR2 SQIVND (reference sequence). The CDR3 totals 15 residues. Using immunoSEQ multiplex PCR, the repertoire was profiled, and TCRdb retains in-frame clones only, with some absent. The data show approximately 840,000 clones, approximately 96% seen once. The V gene is TRBV19, the J gene TRBJ2-2; D is ambiguous. Sequences were obtained from naive CD8+ T cells sorted from blood. This TCR was sampled from a man aged 25-40 years in good health. The CDR3 is CASSYASRNTGELFF. In DNA, the CDR3 is TGTGCCAGTAGTTACGCAAGCCGAAACACCGGGGAGCTGTTTTTT.